These 7 T cell receptor beta chains were all obtained from the same sample, sequenced in a study of shared clonotypes between healthy human individuals. Libraries were prepared by immunoSEQ multiplex PCR; TCRdb keeps only in-frame clonotypes and omits some of them. The sample contains some 650,000 clones, approximately 97% of which appear only once. The sample consisted of naive CD4+ T cells sorted from blood. Described subset: CD45RA+ positively selected. All receptors derive from a woman aged 25 to 45 in good health.

The chain links TRBV18 to TRBJ2-2; a possible D gene is TRBD2 (5 bases). Trimming cost V 3 bases and J 0 bases, with 8 bases left between them. Germline V gives CDR1 KGHSH, CDR2 LQKENI. The CDR3 is 15 residues long. CDR3 sequence: CASSPDFTNTGELFF. CDR3 nucleotides: TGTGCCAGCTCACCGGACTTTACGAACACCGGGGAGCTGTTTTTT.

V and J are TRBV6-1 and TRBJ1-1, with no clear D. Germline-derived CDR1 and CDR2 are MNHNS and SASEGT. The CDR3 length is 13 residues. V shed 3 bases and J shed 4 bases, with 9 bases lying between them. CDR3 amino acids: CASSDQLSTEAFF. In nucleotides, the CDR3 is TGTGCCAGCAGTGACCAACTGAGCACTGAAGCTTTCTTT.

J is TRBJ1-2 and V is TRBV9; 9 bases fit TRBD1. The V gene end was trimmed by 3 bases and the J gene end by 0 bases; junction bases not matched to a gene: 6. The CDR3 consists of 16 residues. From germline, CDR1 is SGDLS and CDR2 YYNGEE. The CDR3 sequence: CASSGQGGNSNYGYTF. CDR3 in DNA: TGTGCCAGCAGCGGACAGGGGGGTAACTCTAACTATGGCTACACCTTC.

The rearrangement links TRBV27 to TRBJ1-1; D not certain. CDR3 length: 15 amino acids. The germline V gene encodes CDR1 MNHEY and CDR2 SMNVEV (reference sequence). Trimming took 5 bases from V and 4 from J, leaving 17 bases between them. DNA for the CDR3: TGTGCCAGCAGTACCCTGGGGTCGGCGGTCACTGAAGCTTTCTTT. Translation gives CASSTLGSAVTEAFF.

The chain carries TRBV9 and TRBJ2-1; TRBD2 aligns across 7 bases. From germline, CDR1 is SGDLS and CDR2 YYNGEE. The CDR3 length is 16 residues. Unmatched junction bases numbered 5, after V lost 0 bases and J lost 2 bases. The CDR3 sequence is CASSVGASGAYNEQFF. Here the CDR3 DNA reads TGTGCCAGCAGCGTAGGGGCTAGCGGTGCCTACAATGAGCAGTTCTTC. Complete variable domain (other parts from reference TRBV9 and TRBJ2-1): DSGVTQTPKHLITATGQRVTLRCSPRSGDLSVYWYQQSLDQGLQFLIQYYNGEERAKGNILERFSAQQFPDLHSELNLSSLELGDSALYFCASSVGASGAYNEQFFGPGTRLTVL.

This sequence joins TRBV7-9 and TRBJ1-4; a possible D gene is TRBD1 (6 bases). Per germline, CDR1 SEHNR and CDR2 FQNEAQ (reference sequence). CDR3 length: 15 amino acids. The germline V and J ends were trimmed by 5 bases and 4 bases, with 14 bases remaining between them. The CDR3 nucleotides read TGTGCCAGCAGCAATCAGGGGAACATTAATGAAAAACTGTTTTTT. Translating it yields CASSNQGNINEKLFF.

The chain has TRBV18 and TRBJ1-4; D possibly corresponds to TRBD1 (6 bases). The V end lost 5 bases, the J end lost 2 bases, and 9 bases lay between the germline ends. The CDR3 has 14 residues. Germline CDR1 KGHSH, CDR2 LQKENI. CDR3 sequence reads: CASSIQGTNEKLFF. In DNA, the CDR3 is TGTGCCAGCTCAATCCAGGGGACTAATGAAAAACTGTTTTTT.